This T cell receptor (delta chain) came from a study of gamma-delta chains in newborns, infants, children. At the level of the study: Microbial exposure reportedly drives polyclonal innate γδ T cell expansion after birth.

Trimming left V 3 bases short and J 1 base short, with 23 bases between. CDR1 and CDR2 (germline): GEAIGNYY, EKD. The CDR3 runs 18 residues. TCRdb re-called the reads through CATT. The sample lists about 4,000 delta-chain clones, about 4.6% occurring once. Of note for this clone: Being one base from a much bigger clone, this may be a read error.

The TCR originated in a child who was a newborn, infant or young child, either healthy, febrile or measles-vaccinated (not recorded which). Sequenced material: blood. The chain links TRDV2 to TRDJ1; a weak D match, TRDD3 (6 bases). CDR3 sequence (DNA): TGTGCCTGTGACCCCATAAGCGGCAATGGGGGGGGCACCGATAAACTCATCTTT. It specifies CACDPISGNGGGTDKLIF.